A single sample gave rise to the 15 T cell receptor beta chains below, sequenced in a study of brain metastases from non-small cell lung cancer. Using immunoSEQ multiplex PCR, the repertoire was profiled, and TCRdb retains in-frame clones only, with some absent. The sample consists of under 1,500 clones, around 82% of them appearing once. Sequenced input: tissue from a brain metastasis. The receptor source for this set is a donor older than 35 with non-small cell lung cancer.

The chain employs TRBV11-1 and TRBJ2-7; D is possibly TRBD1 (6 bases). Germline CDR1 and CDR2: SGHAT and FQDESV (reference sequence). The CDR3 spans 12 residues. V was clipped by 5 bases and J by 6 bases, with 11 bases between them. CDR3 sequence: CASSNRVREQYF. CDR3 sequence (DNA): TGTGCCAGCAGCAACAGGGTCCGCGAGCAGTACTTC.

To note about this clone: Germline is not matched at one junction end, which may reflect a read error. The chain uses TRBV7-7 and TRBJ2-2; 15 bases agree with TRBD2. Germline CDR1 is SSHAT and CDR2 is FNYEAQ (reference sequence). The CDR3 runs 17 residues. CDR3 protein: CTSSLGTSGRLTGELFF. Here the CDR3 DNA reads TGTACCAGCAGCCTTGGGACTAGCGGGAGGCTCACCGGGGAGCTGTTTTTT.

Remarks on this clone: This sample includes further DNA sequences coding for the same CDR3. CDR3 bases: TGTGCCAGCAGCTTAGCGGGCACAGATACGCAGTATTTT. It specifies CASSLAGTDTQYF. V gene TRBV5-8 combines with J gene TRBJ2-3; D is possibly TRBD2 (5 bases). V was pared by 2 bases and J by 1 base, with 5 bases between. The length of the CDR3 is 13 residues. Germline CDR1 is SGHTS and CDR2 is YDEGEE.

V is TRBV4-2 and J is TRBJ2-3, with TRBD2 identical over 10 bases. This CDR3 has 16 residues. Trimming removed 3 bases from V and 5 bases from J; junction bases left unmatched: 8. Germline CDR1 and CDR2: LGHNA and YNFKEQ. CDR3 protein: CASSHLGTSERDTQYF. The CDR3 nucleotides read TGTGCCAGCAGCCACCTCGGGACTAGCGAGAGAGATACGCAGTATTTT.

The chain combines TRBV3-1 (or the pseudogene TRBV3-2) with TRBJ1-5; unclear D gene. The CDR3 runs to 13 residues. V was clipped by 0 bases and J by 9 bases, with 9 bases between them. The germline V gene has CDR1 LGHDT and CDR2 YNNKEL (reference sequence). The DNA for the CDR3 is TGTGCCAGCAGCCAAGAAGGACTATGGCCCCAGCATTTT. This encodes CASSQEGLWPQHF.

The gene calls are TRBV3-1 (or the pseudogene TRBV3-2) and TRBJ2-7; D might be TRBD2 (5 bases). V gave up 2 bases and J gave up 7 bases, with 12 bases separating them. The germline gives CDR1 LGHDT, CDR2 YNNKEL (reference sequence). CDR3 size: 13 residues. The CDR3 spells CASSQIRSGEQYF. The CDR3 DNA reads TGTGCCAGCAGCCAAATTAGGTCGGGAGAGCAGTACTTC.

This clone came up a few times. This rearrangement joins TRBV11-2 to TRBJ2-7; no clear D gene. Germline CDR1 is SGHAT and CDR2 is FQNNGV. V was cut by 1 base and J by 4 bases, with 11 bases left in between. This CDR3 spans 14 amino acids. DNA of the CDR3: TGTGCCAGCAGCTTAGGGCAGGCATCTTACGAGCAGTACTTC. Amino acid sequence: CASSLGQASYEQYF.

This clone appeared once. The chain combines TRBV18 with TRBJ2-1; 8 nucleotides line up with TRBD1. Trimming cost V 4 bases and J 4 bases; bases outside gene matches: 3. The germline V gene encodes CDR1 KGHSH and CDR2 LQKENI. CDR3 length equals 14 residues. CDR3 residues: CASSRQGIYNEQFF. CDR3 coding DNA: TGTGCCAGCTCACGACAGGGGATTTACAATGAGCAGTTCTTC.

The rearrangement joins TRBV24-1 to TRBJ1-1; D not resolved. CDR1 is KGHDR, CDR2 SFDVKD, per germline. V gave up 7 bases and J gave up 0 bases, with 14 bases separating them. The CDR3 totals 15 residues. CDR3 region: CATSHLWTVNTEAFF. CDR3 nucleotides: TGTGCCACCAGCCACCTATGGACGGTGAACACTGAAGCTTTCTTT.

The J gene is TRBJ1-5, the V gene TRBV21-1. TRBV21-1 is marked as a pseudogene. The CDR3 loop spans 14 amino acids. Here the CDR3 reads CASKKQGGNQPQHF. Here the CDR3 DNA reads TGTGCCAGCAAAAAGCAGGGAGGCAATCAGCCCCAGCATTTT.

The rearrangement joins TRBV19 to TRBJ2-2, with D possibly matching TRBD2 (7 bases). Trimming left V 7 bases short and J 7 bases short, with 19 bases between. CDR3 length equals 15 residues. The germline V gene encodes CDR1 LNHDA and CDR2 SQIVND (reference sequence). CDR3 in amino acids: CASKLFGGLGGELFF. In nucleotides, the CDR3 is TGTGCCAGTAAACTCTTCGGGGGGCTCGGCGGGGAGCTGTTTTTT.

This sequence joins TRBV23-1 and TRBJ2-1, with 8 bases that match TRBD1. TRBV23-1 is given ORF status, its function remaining uncertain. V lost 7 bases to trimming and J lost 7 bases; unmatched junction nucleotides: 12. This CDR3 region has 15 residues. CDR3 region: CASKPTGDRLNEQFF. The CDR3 DNA reads TGCGCCAGCAAGCCGACAGGGGACCGCTTAAATGAGCAGTTCTTC.

This clone came up once. The chain uses TRBV6-6 and TRBJ2-1, with D unclear. Germline loops: CDR1 MNHNY, CDR2 SVGAGI (reference sequence). Deletions cut 2 bases from V and 9 bases from J, with 5 bases between. The CDR3 covers 11 residues. CDR3 nucleotides: TGTGCCAGCAGTTACGACCGTGAGCAGTTCTTC. This gives the protein CASSYDREQFF.

The chain couples TRBV7-9 to TRBJ1-1, with unresolved D. Germline lookup yields CDR1 SEHNR and CDR2 FQNEAQ (reference sequence). Trimming removed 11 bases at V and 0 bases at J, with 16 bases between. The CDR3 contains 14 residues. In nucleotides, the CDR3 is TGTGCCGTAAATGCTCAGCTGCTGAACACTGAAGCTTTCTTT. It encodes CAVNAQLLNTEAFF.

The chain combines TRBV5-6 with TRBJ1-6, with 7 bases identical to TRBD1. The germline gives CDR1 SGHDT, CDR2 YYEEEE. The CDR3 extends over 16 amino acids. Unmatched junction bases numbered 7, after V lost 3 bases and J lost 4 bases. The CDR3, as DNA: TGTGCCAGCAGCTCCCGACAGGGAAAATATAATTCACCCCTCCACTTT. Residues: CASSSRQGKYNSPLHF.